This T cell receptor (beta chain) appears in the sequencing data of a study of T cell changes during pregnancy in multiple sclerosis. The protocol was immunoSEQ multiplex PCR, while the TCRdb copy is restricted to in-frame clones and leaves out a portion. The sample has 35,000 to 55,000 clones, 85% to 95% seen once. Unmatched junction bases numbered 12, after V lost 2 bases and J lost 7 bases. The V gene's germline CDR1 is GTSNPN and CDR2 SVGIG (reference sequence). The CDR3 spans 16 residues. The origin of this receptor is a female donor with multiple sclerosis, enrolled in a pregnancy study. This rearrangement joins TRBV30 to TRBJ2-1, with 9 bases aligning to TRBD2. The specimen was peripheral blood. DNA of the CDR3: TGTGCCTGGAGTCCAGAGGTGGCGGGAGGGCTAAATGAGCAGTTCTTC. It specifies CAWSPEVAGGLNEQFF.